Reported below is one TCR beta chain. Its specificity is not known. This sample was included in a study of regulatory T cells in long-lasting Graves disease. Notes on the study in general: Persistent disease was associated with favored TRBV28 usage and with favored use of TRBJ1-2 and TRBJ2-5.

Assembly of TCR beta libraries relied on iRepertoire HTBI primers together with Arm-PCR of CDR3 regions. TCRdb fed the multiplex PCR reads into MiXCR, producing one record per CDR3 protein. This sample carries about 540,000 distinct CDR3 sequences, 13% of them seen once, and the ten largest clones take roughly 9.7%. Germline values: CDR1 GTSNPN, CDR2 SVGIG (reference sequence). The V end was cut by 2 bases, the J end by 6 bases, with 16 bases between. The CDR3 consists of 14 residues. Stated time point: newly diagnosed GD, antithyroid drugs for less than 3 months. PBMCs provided the RNA from which the TCR library was made. The data were also submitted as part of a second study, on T cells in Graves' hyperthyroidism and ophthalmopathy. From that paper: The TCR CDR3 was amplified in a first-round RT-PCR using the HTBI primer set. Prediction of ophthalmopathy progression came a median roughly 6.4 months pre-onset.

The source material was peripheral blood mononuclear cells (PBMCs), sampled at new diagnosis, from a patient treated with antithyroid drugs. V is TRBV30 and J is TRBJ1-1, with D unclear. The sequence came from a man under 40 with Graves disease. The CDR3 DNA reads TGTGCCTGGAGTTTCAACGGTGAAGTTGCTGAAGCTTTCTTT. Translating gives CAWSFNGEVAEAFF.